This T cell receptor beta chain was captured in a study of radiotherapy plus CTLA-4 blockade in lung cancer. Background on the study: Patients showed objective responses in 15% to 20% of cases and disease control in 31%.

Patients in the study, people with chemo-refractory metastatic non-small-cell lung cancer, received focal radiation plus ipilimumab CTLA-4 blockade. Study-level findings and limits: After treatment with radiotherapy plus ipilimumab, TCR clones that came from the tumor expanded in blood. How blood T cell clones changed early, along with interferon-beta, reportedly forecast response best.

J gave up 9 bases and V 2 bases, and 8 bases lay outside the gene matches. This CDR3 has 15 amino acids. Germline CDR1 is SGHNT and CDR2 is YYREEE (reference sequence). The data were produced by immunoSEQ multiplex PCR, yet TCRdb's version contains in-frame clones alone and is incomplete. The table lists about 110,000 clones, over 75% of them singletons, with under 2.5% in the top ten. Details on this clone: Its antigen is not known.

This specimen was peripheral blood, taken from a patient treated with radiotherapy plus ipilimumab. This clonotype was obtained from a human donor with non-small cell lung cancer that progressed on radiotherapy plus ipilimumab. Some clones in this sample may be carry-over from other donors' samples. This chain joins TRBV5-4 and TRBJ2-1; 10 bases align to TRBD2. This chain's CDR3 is CASSLSGGARSEQFF. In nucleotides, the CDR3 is TGTGCCAGCAGCTTAAGCGGGGGGGCTCGTAGTGAGCAGTTCTTC.